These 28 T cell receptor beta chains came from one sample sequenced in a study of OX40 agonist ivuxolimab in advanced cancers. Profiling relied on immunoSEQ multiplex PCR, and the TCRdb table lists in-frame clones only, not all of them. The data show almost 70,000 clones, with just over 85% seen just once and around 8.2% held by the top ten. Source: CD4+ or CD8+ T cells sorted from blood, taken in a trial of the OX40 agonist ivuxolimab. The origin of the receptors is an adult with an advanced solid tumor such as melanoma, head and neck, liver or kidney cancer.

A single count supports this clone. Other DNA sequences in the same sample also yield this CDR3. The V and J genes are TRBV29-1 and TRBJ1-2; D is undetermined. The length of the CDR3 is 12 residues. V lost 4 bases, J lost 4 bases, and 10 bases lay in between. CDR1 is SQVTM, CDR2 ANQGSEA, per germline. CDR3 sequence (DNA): TGCAGCGTTGGAACGGGAACCTATGGCTACACCTTC. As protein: CSVGTGTYGYTF.

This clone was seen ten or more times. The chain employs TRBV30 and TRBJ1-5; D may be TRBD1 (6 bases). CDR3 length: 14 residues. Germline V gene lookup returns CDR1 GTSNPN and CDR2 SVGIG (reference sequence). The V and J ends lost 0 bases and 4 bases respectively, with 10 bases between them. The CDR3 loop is CAWSVQGTNQPQHF. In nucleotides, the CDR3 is TGTGCCTGGAGTGTACAGGGCACTAATCAGCCCCAGCATTTT.

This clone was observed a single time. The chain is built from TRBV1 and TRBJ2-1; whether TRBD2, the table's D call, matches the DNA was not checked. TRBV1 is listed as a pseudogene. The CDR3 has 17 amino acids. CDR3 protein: CTSSQDLTSSGYNEQFF. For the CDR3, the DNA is TGCACCAGCAGCCAAGATCTGACTAGTAGTGGCTACAATGAGCAGTTCTTC.

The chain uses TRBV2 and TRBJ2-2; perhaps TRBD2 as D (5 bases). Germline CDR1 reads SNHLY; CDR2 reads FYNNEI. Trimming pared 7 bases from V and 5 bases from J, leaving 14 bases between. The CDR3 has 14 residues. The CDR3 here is CASNKEADTGELFF. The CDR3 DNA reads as TGTGCCAGCAACAAGGAGGCAGATACCGGGGAGCTGTTTTTT.

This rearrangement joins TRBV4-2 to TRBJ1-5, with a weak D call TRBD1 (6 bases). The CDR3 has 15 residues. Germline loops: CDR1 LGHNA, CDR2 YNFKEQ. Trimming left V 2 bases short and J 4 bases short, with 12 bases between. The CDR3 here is CASSQQGGLNQPQHF. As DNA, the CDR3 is TGTGCCAGCAGCCAACAAGGGGGGCTTAATCAGCCCCAGCATTTT.

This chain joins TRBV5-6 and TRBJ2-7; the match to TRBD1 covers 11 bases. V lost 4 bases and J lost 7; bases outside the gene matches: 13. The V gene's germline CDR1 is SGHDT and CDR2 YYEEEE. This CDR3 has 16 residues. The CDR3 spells CASSPGPGTGGREQYF. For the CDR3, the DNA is TGTGCCAGCAGCCCCGGACCGGGGACAGGGGGGAGGGAGCAGTACTTC.

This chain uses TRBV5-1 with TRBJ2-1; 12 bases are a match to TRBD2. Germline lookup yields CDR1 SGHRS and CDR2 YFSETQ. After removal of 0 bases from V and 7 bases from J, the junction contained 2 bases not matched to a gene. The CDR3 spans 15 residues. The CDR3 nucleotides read TGCGCCAGCAGCTTGGCTCTAGCGGGGGGGAATGAGCAGTTCTTC. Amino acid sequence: CASSLALAGGNEQFF.

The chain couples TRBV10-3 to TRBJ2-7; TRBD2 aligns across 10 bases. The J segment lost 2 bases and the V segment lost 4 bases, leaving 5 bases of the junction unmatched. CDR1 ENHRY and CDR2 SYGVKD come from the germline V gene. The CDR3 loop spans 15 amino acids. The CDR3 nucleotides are TGTGCCATCAGTGCTAGCGGGGGAAGGACCTACGAGCAGTACTTC. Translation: CAISASGGRTYEQYF.

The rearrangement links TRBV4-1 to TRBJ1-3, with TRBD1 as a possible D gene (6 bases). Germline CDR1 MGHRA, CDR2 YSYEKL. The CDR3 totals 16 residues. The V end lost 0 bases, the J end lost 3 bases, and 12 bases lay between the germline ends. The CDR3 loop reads CASSQEGGQSGNTIYF. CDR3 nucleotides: TGCGCCAGCAGCCAAGAAGGGGGGCAAAGTGGAAACACCATATATTTT.

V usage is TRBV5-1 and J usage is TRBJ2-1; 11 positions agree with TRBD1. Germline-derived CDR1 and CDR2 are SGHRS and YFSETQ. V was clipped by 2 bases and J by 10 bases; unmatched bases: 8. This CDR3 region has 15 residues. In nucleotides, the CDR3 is TGCGCCAGCAGCTTTGATGGACAGGGGGCCTGGGAGCAGTTCTTC. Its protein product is CASSFDGQGAWEQFF. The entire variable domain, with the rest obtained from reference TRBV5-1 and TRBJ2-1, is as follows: KAGVTQTPRYLIKTRGQQVTLSCSPISGHRSVSWYQQTPGQGLQFLFEYFSETQRNKGNFPGRFSGRQFSNSRSEMNVSTLELGDSALYLCASSFDGQGAWEQFFGPGTRLTVL.

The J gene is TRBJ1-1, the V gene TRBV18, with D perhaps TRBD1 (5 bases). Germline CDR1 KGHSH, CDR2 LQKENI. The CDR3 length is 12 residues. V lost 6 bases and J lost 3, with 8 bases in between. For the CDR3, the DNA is TGTGCCAGCTCGGGGGTGGACACTGAAGCTTTCTTT. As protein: CASSGVDTEAFF.

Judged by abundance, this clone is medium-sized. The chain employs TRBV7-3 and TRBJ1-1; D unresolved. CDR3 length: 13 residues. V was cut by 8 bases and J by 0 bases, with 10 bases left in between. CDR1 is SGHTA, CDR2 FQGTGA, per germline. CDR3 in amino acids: CASARSMNTEAFF. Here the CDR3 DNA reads TGTGCCAGCGCGAGGAGTATGAACACTGAAGCTTTCTTT.

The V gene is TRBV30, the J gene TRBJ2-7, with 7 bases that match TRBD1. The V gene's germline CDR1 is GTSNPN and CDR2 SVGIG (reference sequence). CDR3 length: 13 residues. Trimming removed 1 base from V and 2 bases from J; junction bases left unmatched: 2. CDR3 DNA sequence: TGTGCCTGGAGTGAAGACAGGGCCTACGAGCAGTACTTC. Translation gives CAWSEDRAYEQYF.

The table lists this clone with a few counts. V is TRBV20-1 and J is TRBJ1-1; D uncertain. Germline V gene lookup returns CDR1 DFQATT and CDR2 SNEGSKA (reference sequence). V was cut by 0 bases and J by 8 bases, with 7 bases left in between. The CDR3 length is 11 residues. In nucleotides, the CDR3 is TGCAGTGCTAGAGATCCGGAAGAAGCTTTCTTT. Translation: CSARDPEEAFF.

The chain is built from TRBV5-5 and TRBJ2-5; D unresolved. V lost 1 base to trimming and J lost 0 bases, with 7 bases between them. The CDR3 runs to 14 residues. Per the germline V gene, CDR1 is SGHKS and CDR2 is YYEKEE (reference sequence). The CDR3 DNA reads TGTGCCAGCAGCTTGTACGGGTACCAAGAGACCCAGTACTTC. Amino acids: CASSLYGYQETQYF.

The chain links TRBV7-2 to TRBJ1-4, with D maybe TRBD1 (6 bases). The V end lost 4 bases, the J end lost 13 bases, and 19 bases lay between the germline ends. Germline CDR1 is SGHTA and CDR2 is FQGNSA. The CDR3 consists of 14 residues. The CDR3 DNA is TGTGCCAGCAGCTCGCTGGGGCGAGTGGGGGCACTGTTTTTT. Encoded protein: CASSSLGRVGALFF.

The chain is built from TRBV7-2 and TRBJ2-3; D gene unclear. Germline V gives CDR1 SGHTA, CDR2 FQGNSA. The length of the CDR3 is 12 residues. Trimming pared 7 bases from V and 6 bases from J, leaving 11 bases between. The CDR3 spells CASNQARDTQYF. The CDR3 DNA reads TGTGCCAGCAACCAGGCGCGGGATACGCAGTATTTT.

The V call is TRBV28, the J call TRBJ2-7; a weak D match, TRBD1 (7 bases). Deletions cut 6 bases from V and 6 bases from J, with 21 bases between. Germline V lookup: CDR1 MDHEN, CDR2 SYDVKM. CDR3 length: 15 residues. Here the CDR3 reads CASRRRARGSGEQYF. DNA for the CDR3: TGTGCCAGCAGACGGAGGGCCAGGGGGTCGGGCGAGCAGTACTTC.

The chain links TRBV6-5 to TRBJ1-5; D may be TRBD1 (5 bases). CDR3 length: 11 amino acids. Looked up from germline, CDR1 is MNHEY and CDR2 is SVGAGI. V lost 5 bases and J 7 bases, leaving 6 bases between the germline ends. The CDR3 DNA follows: TGTGCCAGCAGTCAGGGCCAGCCCCAGCATTTT. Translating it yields CASSQGQPQHF.

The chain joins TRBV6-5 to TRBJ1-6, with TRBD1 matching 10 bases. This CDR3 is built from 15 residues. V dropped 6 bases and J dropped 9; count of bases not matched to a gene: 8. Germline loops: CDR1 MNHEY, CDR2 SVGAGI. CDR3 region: CASSRRGQGGSPLHF. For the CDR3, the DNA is TGTGCCAGCAGCCGCCGAGGACAGGGGGGTTCACCCCTCCACTTT.

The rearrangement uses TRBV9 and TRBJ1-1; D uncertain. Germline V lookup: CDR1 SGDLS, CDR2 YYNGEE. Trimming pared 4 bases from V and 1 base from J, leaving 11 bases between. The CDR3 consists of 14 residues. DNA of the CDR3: TGTGCCAGCAGCCCACGGTCCGAGAACACTGAAGCTTTCTTT. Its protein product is CASSPRSENTEAFF. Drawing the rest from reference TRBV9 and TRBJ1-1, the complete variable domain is DSGVTQTPKHLITATGQRVTLRCSPRSGDLSVYWYQQSLDQGLQFLIQYYNGEERAKGNILERFSAQQFPDLHSELNLSSLELGDSALYFCASSPRSENTEAFFGQGTRLTVV.

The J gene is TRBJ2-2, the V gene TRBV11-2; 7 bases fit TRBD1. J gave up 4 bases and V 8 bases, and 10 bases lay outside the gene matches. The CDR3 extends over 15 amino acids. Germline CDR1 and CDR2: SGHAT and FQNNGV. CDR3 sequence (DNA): TGTGCCAGCGTTAGAATGGCAGGGGGCACCGGGGAGCTGTTTTTT. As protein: CASVRMAGGTGELFF.

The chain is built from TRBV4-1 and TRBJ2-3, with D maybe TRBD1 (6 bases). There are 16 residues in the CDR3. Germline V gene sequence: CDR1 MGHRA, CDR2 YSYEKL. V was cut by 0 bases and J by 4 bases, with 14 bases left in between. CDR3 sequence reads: CASSQDTGMGSDTQYF. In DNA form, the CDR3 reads TGCGCCAGCAGCCAAGATACAGGGATGGGGTCAGATACGCAGTATTTT.

CDR3 in DNA: TGTGCCACCAGCAGAAAGTCTGACAGGGTGGATGAAAAACTGTTTTTT. This codes for CATSRKSDRVDEKLFF. The V gene is TRBV15, the J gene TRBJ1-4, with 7 bases that match TRBD1. This CDR3 contains 16 residues. From germline, CDR1 is LNHNV and CDR2 YYDKDF (reference sequence). J was trimmed by 6 bases and V by 2 bases; bases with no gene match: 9. The full variable domain, in which reference TRBV15 and TRBJ1-4 provide the parts outside the CDR3, is DAMVIQNPRYQVTQFGKPVTLSCSQTLNHNVMYWYQQKSSQAPKLLFHYYDKDFNNEADTPDNFQSRRPNTSFCFLDIRSPGLGDTAMYLCATSRKSDRVDEKLFFGSGTQLSVL.

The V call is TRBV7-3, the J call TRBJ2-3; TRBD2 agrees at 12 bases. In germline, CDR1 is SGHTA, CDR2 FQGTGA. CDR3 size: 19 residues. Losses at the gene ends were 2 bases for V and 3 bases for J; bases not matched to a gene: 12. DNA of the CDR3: TGTGCCAGCAGCTTAGGTTTTCCGACTAGCGGGGGTGAGACAGATACGCAGTATTTT. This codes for CASSLGFPTSGGETDTQYF.

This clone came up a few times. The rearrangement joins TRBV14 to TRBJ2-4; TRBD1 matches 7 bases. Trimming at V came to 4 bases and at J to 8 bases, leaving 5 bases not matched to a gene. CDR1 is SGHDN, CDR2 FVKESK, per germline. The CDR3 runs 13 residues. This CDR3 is CASSRQGWDIQYF. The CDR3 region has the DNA TGTGCCAGCAGCCGACAGGGTTGGGACATTCAGTACTTC.

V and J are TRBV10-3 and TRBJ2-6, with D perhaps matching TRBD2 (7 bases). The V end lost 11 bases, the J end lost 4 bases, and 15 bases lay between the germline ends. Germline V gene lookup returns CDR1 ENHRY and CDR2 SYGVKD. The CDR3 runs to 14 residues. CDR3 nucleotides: TGTGCCGCCCGAGGGGGGGCCGGGGCCAACGTCCTGACTTTC. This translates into CAARGGAGANVLTF.

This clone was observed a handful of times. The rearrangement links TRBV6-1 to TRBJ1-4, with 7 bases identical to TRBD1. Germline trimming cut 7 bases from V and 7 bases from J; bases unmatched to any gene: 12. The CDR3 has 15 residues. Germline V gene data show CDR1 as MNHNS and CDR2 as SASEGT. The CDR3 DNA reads TGTGCCAGCAATCGCCGGGACAGCCTTGGTGAAAAACTGTTTTTT. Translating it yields CASNRRDSLGEKLFF.